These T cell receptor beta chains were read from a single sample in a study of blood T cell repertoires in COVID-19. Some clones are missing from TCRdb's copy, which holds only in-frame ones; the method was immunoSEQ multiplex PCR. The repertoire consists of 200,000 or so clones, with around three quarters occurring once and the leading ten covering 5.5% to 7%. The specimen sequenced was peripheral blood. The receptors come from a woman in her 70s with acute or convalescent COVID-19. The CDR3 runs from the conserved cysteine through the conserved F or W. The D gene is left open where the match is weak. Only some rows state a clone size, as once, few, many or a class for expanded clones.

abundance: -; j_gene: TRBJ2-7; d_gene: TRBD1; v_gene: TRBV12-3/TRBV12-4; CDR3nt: TGTGCCAGCGGGGGGACAGGGGGCTACGAGCAGTACTTC; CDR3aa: CASGGTGGYEQYF
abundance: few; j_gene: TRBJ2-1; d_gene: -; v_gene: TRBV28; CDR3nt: TGTGCCAGCGGGGACTCGGGAGTCAATGAGCAGTTCTTC; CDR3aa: CASGDSGVNEQFF
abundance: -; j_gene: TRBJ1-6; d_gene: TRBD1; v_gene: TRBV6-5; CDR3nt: TGTGCCAGCAGATCCCCCGGGACAGATAATTCACCCCTCCACTTT; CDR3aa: CASRSPGTDNSPLHF
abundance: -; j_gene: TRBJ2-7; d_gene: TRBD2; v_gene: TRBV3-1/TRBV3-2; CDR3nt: TGTGCCAGCAGCCGCGGACTAGCGGGAGGTTCTGAGCAGTACTTC; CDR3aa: CASSRGLAGGSEQYF
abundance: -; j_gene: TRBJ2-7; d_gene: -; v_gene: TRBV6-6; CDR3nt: TGTGCCAGCAGCAGTATTGGAGGGTACTACGAGCAGTACTTC; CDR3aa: CASSSIGGYYEQYF
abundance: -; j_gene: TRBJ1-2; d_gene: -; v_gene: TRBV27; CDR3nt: TGTGCCAGCAGTTTACGCAGGAACGCTAACTATGGCTACACCTTC; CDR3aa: CASSLRRNANYGYTF
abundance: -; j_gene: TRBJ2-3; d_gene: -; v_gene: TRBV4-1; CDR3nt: TGCGCCAGCAGCCGGTCGACCGGGACTAGCACAGATACGCAGTATTTT; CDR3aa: CASSRSTGTSTDTQYF
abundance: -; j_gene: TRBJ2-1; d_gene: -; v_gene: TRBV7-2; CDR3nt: TGTGCCAGCAGCCGAGAGGATGAGCAGTTCTTC; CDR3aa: CASSREDEQFF
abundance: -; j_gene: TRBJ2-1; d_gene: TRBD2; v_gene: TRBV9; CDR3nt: TGTGCCAGCAGGCCGGCTAGCGGGAGCTACAATGAGCAGTTCTTC; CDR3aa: CASRPASGSYNEQFF
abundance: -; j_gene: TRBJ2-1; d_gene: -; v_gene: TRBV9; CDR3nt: TGTGCCAGCAGCGTAGGGTTTAGCGTGTTCAATGAGCAGTTCTTC; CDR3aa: CASSVGFSVFNEQFF
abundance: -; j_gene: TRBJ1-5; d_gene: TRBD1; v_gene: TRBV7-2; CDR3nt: TGTGCCAGCAGCTTAGCGGGACAGGGGAATCAGCCCCAGCATTTT; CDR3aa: CASSLAGQGNQPQHF
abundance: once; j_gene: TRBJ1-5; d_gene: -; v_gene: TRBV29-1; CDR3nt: TGCAGCGTTGGGGAGGATCAGCCCCAGCATTTT; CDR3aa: CSVGEDQPQHF
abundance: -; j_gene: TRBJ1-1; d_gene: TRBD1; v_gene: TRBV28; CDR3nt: TGTGCCAGCAGTTTACCTCCGGCAGGGGGCCGTTGGAGGGCTTTCTTT; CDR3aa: CASSLPPAGGRWRAFF